The present TCR beta chain was sequenced within a study of PD-L1 blockade in urothelial cancer. Overall study context: Males with urothelial cancer arising in the bladder constituted about 85% of the roughly 30 patients. Blood underwent analysis 3 weeks (second dose) and 6 weeks after treatment began. Typically, measured as a median, blood samples had about 140,000 T cells.

Data came from immunoSEQ multiplex PCR; TCRdb stores just in-frame clones and leaves some out. The table shows more than 65,000 clones, with roughly 87% occurring only once. Germline V lookup: CDR1 MNHEY, CDR2 SVGAGI. There are 15 residues in the CDR3. The V end was cut by 0 bases, the J end by 1 base, with 9 bases between. The sample consisted of PBMCs, taken around atezolizumab (anti-PD-L1) treatment. The V gene is TRBV6-5, the J gene TRBJ1-2, with a weak D call TRBD1 (5 bases). The TCR was taken from a woman in her 70s with urothelial cancer. The CDR3 DNA sequence: TGTGCCAGCAGTTACTCCGCGACAGTTAACTATGGCTACACCTTC. This encodes CASSYSATVNYGYTF.